The 5 T cell receptor beta chains given below trace back to one sample, sequenced in a study of graft-versus-host responses after intestinal transplantation. The protocol was immunoSEQ multiplex PCR, while the TCRdb copy is restricted to in-frame clones and leaves out a portion. The sample includes about 4,600 clones, approximately 25% of them seen just once. Sequenced here: alloreactive CD4+ T cells from a mixed lymphocyte reaction culture, sampled before intestinal transplant. Sample subset: CFSE-low proliferating T cells sorted from roughly six-day pre-transplant mixed lymphocyte reaction (GvH or HvG direction). These receptors all stem from a human patient who received an intestinal transplant.

This clone turned up a few times. The V and J genes are TRBV7-9 and TRBJ2-7; the match to TRBD1 covers 10 bases. Germline V gene lookup returns CDR1 SEHNR and CDR2 FQNEAQ (reference sequence). V lost 1 base, J lost 6 bases, and 6 bases stayed unmatched. The CDR3 loop spans 15 amino acids. CDR3 in amino acids: CASSLEGDRGREQYF. The CDR3 nucleotides read TGTGCCAGCAGCTTAGAGGGGGACAGGGGCCGCGAGCAGTACTTC.

This clone was recorded a few times. V is TRBV5-7 and J is TRBJ1-2; 9 bases are shared with TRBD1. TRBV5-7 is an ORF, and what it does is uncertain. Trimming removed 2 bases from V and 8 bases from J; junction bases left unmatched: 4. This CDR3 has 13 amino acids. The CDR3 DNA follows: TGTGCCAGCAGCTTAGGCACAGGGGGCGGCTACACCTTC. Residues: CASSLGTGGGYTF.

CDR3 DNA: TGTGCCAGCTCACCAAACAGGGGCAACGAGCAGTACTTC. It translates to CASSPNRGNEQYF. This chain links TRBV18 with TRBJ2-7, with 7 bases lining up with TRBD1. The junction had 3 bases not matched to a gene; V was cut back by 2 bases and J by 5 bases. This CDR3 is built from 13 residues. Germline CDR1 and CDR2: KGHSH and LQKENI.

The chain's CDR3 is CASSEYFREGSTDTQYF. The CDR3, as DNA: TGTGCCAGCAGTGAATATTTCCGGGAGGGTAGCACAGATACGCAGTATTTT. V usage is TRBV25-1 and J usage is TRBJ2-3; 8 bases fit TRBD2. CDR3 length equals 17 residues. The germline gives CDR1 MGHDK, CDR2 SYGVNS. The ends lost 0 bases at V and 0 bases at J; junction bases unmatched: 5.

This clone qualifies as medium-sized. CDR3 DNA sequence: TGCGCCAGCAGGGGGAGTAGCCTGAACACCGGGGAGCTGTTTTTT. Amino acid sequence: CASRGSSLNTGELFF. The chain has TRBV5-1 and TRBJ2-2; possibly TRBD2 for D (5 bases). Trimming left V 5 bases short and J 1 base short, with 12 bases between. CDR1 is SGHRS and CDR2 is YFSETQ in the germline V gene. The CDR3 extends over 15 amino acids.